This is a list of T cell receptor beta chains from one sample in a study of blood T cell repertoires in COVID-19. Sequenced by immunoSEQ multiplex PCR; TCRdb stores in-frame clones only, minus some. In the table there are approximately 170,000 clones, 85% to 95% of which are singletons. The sequencing input was peripheral blood. All receptors derive from a woman in her fifties or sixties with COVID-19, enrolled during active disease. CDR3s include the opening cysteine and the closing phenylalanine or tryptophan.

v_call,j_call,cdr3_aa
TRBV3-1/TRBV3-2,TRBJ2-2,CASSQAPAGDTGELFF
TRBV7-3,TRBJ2-2,CASCQGEGSGELFF
TRBV5-1,TRBJ2-7,CASSVGTHRTYEQYF
TRBV2,TRBJ2-2,CASSDFQDTGELFF
TRBV7-2,TRBJ2-5,CASSSQLGLAGGETQYF
TRBV5-1,TRBJ2-3,CASSLQGVPSTDTQYF
TRBV7-2,TRBJ1-3,CASSRTGTGNTIYF
TRBV7-9,TRBJ1-2,CASSLENRVSGYTF
TRBV5-1,TRBJ1-2,CASSTGQGAYGYTF
TRBV6-1,TRBJ1-1,CASSGTGDTEAFF
TRBV7-2,TRBJ1-3,CASSLGQQSTIYF
TRBV14,TRBJ2-3,CASSPVGRGGRTDTQYF
TRBV7-9,TRBJ1-2,CASHGDIGGYTF
TRBV7-9,TRBJ1-5,CASSSRGSNQPQHF
TRBV4-3,TRBJ1-1,CASSQDMAGVNTEAFF
TRBV7-9,TRBJ2-7,CASSVTGGPYEQYF
TRBV7-2,TRBJ1-4,CASGTRGPTNEKLFF
TRBV7-2,TRBJ1-3,CASSPGGSGNTIYF
TRBV9,TRBJ2-7,CASSPSGGPYYEQYF
TRBV7-9,TRBJ1-2,CASSPRDGGVGYTF
TRBV19,TRBJ1-5,CASSIERQRNQPQHF
TRBV4-2,TRBJ1-6,CASSQIEGDIMAGDSPLHF
TRBV4-2,TRBJ1-3,CASSQAWGETGNTIYF
TRBV5-6,TRBJ1-4,CASSLRSGGQTNEKLFF
TRBV19,TRBJ2-2,CASTGTGIAGELFF
TRBV9,TRBJ2-4,CASSAQTGAKNIQYF